One and the same sample provided the 14 T cell receptor beta chains below, sequenced in a study of cytomegalovirus exposure and HLA in healthy donors. The study ran its PCR with 60 Vbeta and 13 Jbeta primers. TCRdb keeps only in-frame clones here, not all; method: immunoSEQ multiplex PCR. The sample carries around 100,000 clones, 84% recorded once. Input material: PBMCs. These receptor sequences come from a woman aged 18-29 years in good health and CMV-seronegative.

This chain uses TRBV5-6 with TRBJ2-7; 9 positions match TRBD1. Trimming removed 4 bases from V and 2 bases from J; junction bases left unmatched: 4. The length of the CDR3 is 14 residues. Per germline, CDR1 SGHDT and CDR2 YYEEEE. The CDR3 coding sequence is TGTGCCAGCAGCCGGAGGACAGGGGCCTACGAGCAGTACTTC. Encoded protein: CASSRRTGAYEQYF.

The chain employs TRBV5-1 and TRBJ1-5; D is perhaps TRBD1 (5 bases). This CDR3 is 16 amino acids long. CDR1 is SGHRS, CDR2 YFSETQ, per germline. V lost 1 base and J 4 bases, leaving 15 bases between the germline ends. CDR3: CASSLTGTSGNQPQHF. The CDR3 region has the DNA TGCGCCAGCAGCTTGACCGGGACTTCTGGAAATCAGCCCCAGCATTTT. Full variable domain (remainder filled in from reference TRBV5-1 and TRBJ1-5): KAGVTQTPRYLIKTRGQQVTLSCSPISGHRSVSWYQQTPGQGLQFLFEYFSETQRNKGNFPGRFSGRQFSNSRSEMNVSTLELGDSALYLCASSLTGTSGNQPQHFGDGTRLSIL.

The chain links TRBV2 to TRBJ2-7; 10 positions agree with TRBD2. CDR1 and CDR2 (germline): SNHLY, FYNNEI. The CDR3 is 14 amino acids. V lost 8 bases and J lost 1; bases outside the gene matches: 5. CDR3 nucleotide sequence: TGTGCCAGCGGTGGGACTAGCGTTTCCTACGAGCAGTACTTC. This sequence encodes CASGGTSVSYEQYF.

The chain carries TRBV5-4 and TRBJ2-6, with a possible D match to TRBD1 (6 bases). This CDR3 is built from 15 residues. Germline assignment: CDR1 SGHNT and CDR2 YYREEE (reference sequence). Trimming took 10 bases from V and 0 from J, leaving 14 bases between them. CDR3 sequence: CAFQDRPSGANVLTF. CDR3 sequence (DNA): TGTGCCTTTCAGGACAGACCCTCTGGGGCCAACGTCCTGACTTTC.

This clone appeared a few times. J is TRBJ2-7 and V is TRBV4-1, with a tentative D call TRBD1 (6 bases). The CDR3 runs to 16 residues. V lost 1 base to trimming and J lost 1 base, with 14 bases between them. Germline V gene data show CDR1 as MGHRA and CDR2 as YSYEKL. The CDR3 bases are TGCGCCAGCAGCCAAGTAGCCGGGACACCTTCCTACGAGCAGTACTTC. It specifies CASSQVAGTPSYEQYF.

This chain joins TRBV27 and TRBJ2-5; the D is unclear. The J call is uncertain, as TRBJ2-7 better fits the DNA end. Germline values: CDR1 MNHEY, CDR2 SMNVEV (reference sequence). The CDR3 is made up of 13 amino acids. The CDR3 region is CASSLSRMGEQYF. In DNA, the CDR3 is TGTGCCAGCAGTTTATCTCGGATGGGCGAGCAGTACTTC.

J is TRBJ2-1 and V is TRBV10-3, with 10 bases fitting TRBD2. Unmatched junction bases numbered 8, after V lost 5 bases and J lost 1 base. Germline CDR1 and CDR2: ENHRY and SYGVKD. This CDR3 comprises 17 residues. CDR3 coding DNA: TGTGCCATCAGTTCTAGCGGGAGACGGGGATCCTACAATGAGCAGTTCTTC. Translating it yields CAISSSGRRGSYNEQFF.

V usage is TRBV5-1 and J usage is TRBJ2-1, with D possibly matching TRBD2 (5 bases). The V gene lost 0 bases and the J gene lost 0 bases, with 13 bases spanning the gap. CDR1 is SGHRS, CDR2 YFSETQ, per germline. The CDR3 spans 17 residues. The CDR3 sequence: CASSLAGRESSYNEQFF. For the CDR3, the DNA is TGCGCCAGCAGCTTGGCCGGACGGGAAAGCTCCTACAATGAGCAGTTCTTC.

The V gene is TRBV7-9, the J gene TRBJ2-3, with TRBD2 matching 7 bases. V lost 5 bases and J lost 0; bases outside the gene matches: 8. This CDR3 contains 16 residues. The germline gives CDR1 SEHNR, CDR2 FQNEAQ (reference sequence). CDR3 in DNA: TGTGCCAGCAGCCCCCCCAGCGGGGCTAGCACAGATACGCAGTATTTT. Its protein product is CASSPPSGASTDTQYF.

This clone was recorded once. V and J are TRBV4-1 and TRBJ2-4, with a weak D call TRBD1 (6 bases). CDR1 and CDR2 from the germline V gene are MGHRA and YSYEKL. Trimming pared 5 bases from V and 0 bases from J, leaving 11 bases between. The CDR3 spans 15 residues. This CDR3 reads CASSVIGGAKNIQYF. The CDR3 nucleotides read TGCGCCAGCAGCGTGATAGGGGGAGCCAAAAACATTCAGTACTTC.

V and J are TRBV5-6 and TRBJ1-2, with 10 bases aligning to TRBD1. The CDR3 runs to 14 residues. J was trimmed by 8 bases and V by 3 bases; bases with no gene match: 7. Germline CDR1 reads SGHDT; CDR2 reads YYEEEE. The CDR3 loop reads CASSWGQGPGGYTF. CDR3 DNA: TGTGCCAGCAGCTGGGGACAGGGGCCGGGGGGCTACACCTTC.

V gene TRBV4-2 combines with J gene TRBJ2-2; 8 nucleotides agree with TRBD2. Trimming removed 4 bases from V and 0 bases from J; junction bases left unmatched: 4. CDR3 length equals 16 residues. Germline CDR1 is LGHNA and CDR2 is YNFKEQ. CDR3 sequence reads: CASSRELAANTGELFF. The CDR3 DNA reads as TGTGCCAGCAGCCGAGAACTAGCGGCGAACACCGGGGAGCTGTTTTTT.

The chain joins TRBV30 to TRBJ1-2; D gene ambiguous. This CDR3 is 12 amino acids long. Per the germline V gene, CDR1 is GTSNPN and CDR2 is SVGIG (reference sequence). V was trimmed by 3 bases and J by 4 bases, leaving 9 bases between them. The DNA of the CDR3 is TGTGCCTGGAGGTTCACCGGCTATGGCTACACCTTC. It yields the protein CAWRFTGYGYTF.

The V gene is TRBV5-1, the J gene TRBJ1-1, with D maybe TRBD1 (6 bases). The CDR3 is 17 residues long. Trimming stripped 0 bases from V and 1 base from J, with 16 bases between. Germline V gene sequence: CDR1 SGHRS, CDR2 YFSETQ. The CDR3 loop reads CASSLALTGFTNTEAFF. In nucleotides, the CDR3 is TGCGCCAGCAGCTTGGCCCTGACAGGCTTCACGAACACTGAAGCTTTCTTT.